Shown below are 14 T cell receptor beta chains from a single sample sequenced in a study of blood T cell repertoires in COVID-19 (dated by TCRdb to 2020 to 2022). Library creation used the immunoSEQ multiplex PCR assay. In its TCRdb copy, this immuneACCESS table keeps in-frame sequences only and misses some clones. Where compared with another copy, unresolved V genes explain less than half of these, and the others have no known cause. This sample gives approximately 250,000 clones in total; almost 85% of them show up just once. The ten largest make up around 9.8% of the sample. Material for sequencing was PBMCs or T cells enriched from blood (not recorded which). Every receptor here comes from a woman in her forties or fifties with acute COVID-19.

The CDR3 DNA follows: TGTGCCAGCAGCTTGGGCAGGGGGAGGCAGCCCCAGCATTTT. This translates into CASSLGRGRQPQHF. The V gene is TRBV7-2, the J gene TRBJ1-5, with 7 bases identical to TRBD1. There are 14 residues in the CDR3. Per the germline V gene, CDR1 is SGHTA and CDR2 is FQGNSA. V trimming: 3 bases; J trimming: 7 bases; junction bases outside the gene matches: 6.

The CDR3 loop is CASNPNRGTEAFF. CDR3 bases: TGTGCCAGCAACCCAAACAGGGGAACTGAAGCTTTCTTT. This rearrangement joins TRBV6-5 to TRBJ1-1, with TRBD1 identical over 7 bases. Looked up from germline, CDR1 is MNHEY and CDR2 is SVGAGI. There are 13 residues in the CDR3. V gave up 7 bases and J gave up 5 bases; unmatched junction bases: 7.

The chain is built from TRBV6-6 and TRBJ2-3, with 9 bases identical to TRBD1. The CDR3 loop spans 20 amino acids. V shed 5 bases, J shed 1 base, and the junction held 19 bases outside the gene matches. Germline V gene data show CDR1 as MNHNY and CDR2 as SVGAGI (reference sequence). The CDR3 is CASSRIFFSDRGVGTDTQYF. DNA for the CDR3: TGTGCCAGCAGTCGGATCTTCTTCTCGGACAGGGGAGTGGGCACAGATACGCAGTATTTT.

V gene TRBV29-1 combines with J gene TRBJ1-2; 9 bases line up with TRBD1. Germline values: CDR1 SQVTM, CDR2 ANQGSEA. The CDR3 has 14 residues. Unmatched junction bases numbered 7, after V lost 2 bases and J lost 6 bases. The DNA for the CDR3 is TGCAGCGTTGAACCGACAGGGGGTTATAATGGCTACACCTTC. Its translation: CSVEPTGGYNGYTF.

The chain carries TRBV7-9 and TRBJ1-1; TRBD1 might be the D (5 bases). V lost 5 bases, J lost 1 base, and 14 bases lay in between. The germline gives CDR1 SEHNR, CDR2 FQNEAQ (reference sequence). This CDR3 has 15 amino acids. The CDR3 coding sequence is TGTGCCAGCAGCACGGAGGGACTGGGGAACACTGAAGCTTTCTTT. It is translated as CASSTEGLGNTEAFF.

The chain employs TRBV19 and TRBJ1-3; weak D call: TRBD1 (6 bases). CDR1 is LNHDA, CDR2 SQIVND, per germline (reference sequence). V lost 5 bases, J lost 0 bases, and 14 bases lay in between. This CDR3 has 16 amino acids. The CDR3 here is CASSLRQVFSGNTIYF. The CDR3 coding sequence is TGTGCCAGTAGTCTTCGACAGGTATTCTCTGGAAACACCATATATTTT.

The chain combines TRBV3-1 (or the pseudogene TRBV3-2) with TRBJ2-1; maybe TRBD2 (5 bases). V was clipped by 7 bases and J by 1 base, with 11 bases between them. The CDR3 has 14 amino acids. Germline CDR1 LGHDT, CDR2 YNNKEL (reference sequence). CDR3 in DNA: TGTGCCAGCACCAACGAGGGTTCCTACAATGAGCAGTTCTTC. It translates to CASTNEGSYNEQFF.

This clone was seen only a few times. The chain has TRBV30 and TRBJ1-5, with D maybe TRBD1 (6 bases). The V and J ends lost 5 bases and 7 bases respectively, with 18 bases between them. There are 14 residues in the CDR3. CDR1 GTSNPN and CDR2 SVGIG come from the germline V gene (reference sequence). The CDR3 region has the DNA TGTGCCTGGGACCCTAAACAGGGCGCCCAGCCCCAGCATTTT. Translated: CAWDPKQGAQPQHF.

The CDR3 loop is CASSNKQVVDTEAFF. The CDR3 DNA reads as TGTGCCAGCAGCAACAAACAGGTTGTGGACACTGAAGCTTTCTTT. J is TRBJ1-1 and V is TRBV11-2, with D perhaps TRBD1 (5 bases). V was shortened by 5 bases and J by 3 bases, with 16 bases between the two germline ends. Germline V gene lookup returns CDR1 SGHAT and CDR2 FQNNGV. The CDR3 covers 15 residues.

The CDR3 DNA is TGTGCCAGCAGTTCTGGGGGCGGGGGGAGGTACGAGCAGTACTTC. Translating gives CASSSGGGGRYEQYF. V and J are TRBV7-2 and TRBJ2-7; TRBD2 aligns across 8 bases. Germline loops: CDR1 SGHTA, CDR2 FQGNSA. V shed 6 bases, J shed 4 bases, and the junction held 11 bases outside the gene matches. This CDR3 is 15 amino acids long.

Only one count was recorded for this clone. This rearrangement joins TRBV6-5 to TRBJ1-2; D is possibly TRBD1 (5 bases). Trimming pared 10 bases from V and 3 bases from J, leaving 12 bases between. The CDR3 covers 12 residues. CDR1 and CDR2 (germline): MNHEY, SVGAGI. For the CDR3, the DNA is TGTGCCACCGCAGGGCTTTACTATGGCTACACCTTC. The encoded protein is CATAGLYYGYTF.

The CDR3: CAIRHPTDEKLFF. Here the CDR3 DNA reads TGTGCCATCAGGCATCCGACAGATGAAAAACTGTTTTTT. This rearrangement joins TRBV10-3 to TRBJ1-4; D perhaps matches TRBD1 (5 bases). In germline, CDR1 is ENHRY, CDR2 SYGVKD. Trimming left V 6 bases short and J 6 bases short, with 11 bases between. CDR3 length equals 13 residues.

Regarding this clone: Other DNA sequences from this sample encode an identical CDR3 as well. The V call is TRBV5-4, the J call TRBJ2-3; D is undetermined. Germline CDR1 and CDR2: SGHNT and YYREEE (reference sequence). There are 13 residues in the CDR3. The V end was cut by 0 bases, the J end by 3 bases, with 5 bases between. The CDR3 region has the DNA TGTGCCAGCAGCTTGGCCGGGACAGATACGCAGTATTTT. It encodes CASSLAGTDTQYF.

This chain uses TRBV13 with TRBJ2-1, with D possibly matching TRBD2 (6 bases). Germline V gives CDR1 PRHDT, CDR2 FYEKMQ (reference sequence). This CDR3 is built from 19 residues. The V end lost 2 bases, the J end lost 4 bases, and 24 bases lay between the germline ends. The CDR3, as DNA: TGTGCCAGCAGCTTATCCCCCCGGGGGATACTTCTTTTTTACAATGAGCAGTTCTTC. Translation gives CASSLSPRGILLFYNEQFF.